This TCR beta chain was documented in a study of cytomegalovirus exposure and HLA in healthy donors. On this clone itself: No antigen is known for it.

Study-wide points: A list of 150 to 200 TCR beta chains associated with cytomegalovirus was given.

The length of the CDR3 is 14 residues. Germline CDR1 and CDR2: SGDLS and YYNGEE. The V and J ends lost 4 bases and 7 bases, in that order; junction bases with no gene match: 3. Profiling relied on immunoSEQ multiplex PCR, and the TCRdb table lists in-frame clones only, not all of them. Among around 190,000 clones listed, roughly 82% were seen once. The V and J genes are TRBV9 and TRBJ1-6; 9 bases agree with TRBD1. This clonotype was sampled from a woman between 18 and 29 years old in good health and CMV-seronegative. The sequencing sample was made of PBMCs. The CDR3 sequence is CASSQTGGNSPLHF. As DNA, the CDR3 is TGTGCCAGCAGCCAGACAGGGGGAAATTCACCCCTCCACTTT.